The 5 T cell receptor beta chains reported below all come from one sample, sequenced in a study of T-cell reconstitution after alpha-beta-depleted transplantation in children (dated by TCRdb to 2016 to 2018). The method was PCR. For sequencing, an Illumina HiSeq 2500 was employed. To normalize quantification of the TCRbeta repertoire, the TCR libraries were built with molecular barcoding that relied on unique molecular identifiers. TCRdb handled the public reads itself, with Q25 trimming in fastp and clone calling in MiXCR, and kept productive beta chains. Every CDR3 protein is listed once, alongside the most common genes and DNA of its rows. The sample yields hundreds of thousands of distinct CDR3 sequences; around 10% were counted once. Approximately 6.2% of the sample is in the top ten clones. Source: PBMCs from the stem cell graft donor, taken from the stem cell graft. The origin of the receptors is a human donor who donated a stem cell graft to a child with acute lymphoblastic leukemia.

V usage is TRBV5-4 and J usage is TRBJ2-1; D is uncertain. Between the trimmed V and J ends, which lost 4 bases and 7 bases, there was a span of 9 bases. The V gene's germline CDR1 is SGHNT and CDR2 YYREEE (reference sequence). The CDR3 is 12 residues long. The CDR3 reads CASSIDSNEQFF. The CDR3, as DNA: TGTGCCAGCAGCATAGATAGTAATGAGCAGTTCTTC. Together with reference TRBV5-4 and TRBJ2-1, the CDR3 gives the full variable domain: ETGVTQSPTHLIKTRGQQVTLRCSSQSGHNTVSWYQQALGQGPQFIFQYYREEENGRGNFPPRFSGLQFPNYSSELNVNALELDDSALYLCASSIDSNEQFFGPGTRLTVL.

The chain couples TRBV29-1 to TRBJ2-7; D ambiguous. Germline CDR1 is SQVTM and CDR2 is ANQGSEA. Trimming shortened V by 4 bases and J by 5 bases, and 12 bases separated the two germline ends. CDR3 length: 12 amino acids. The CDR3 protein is CSVGGRFNEQYF. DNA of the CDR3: TGCAGCGTTGGCGGCAGGTTCAACGAGCAGTACTTC.

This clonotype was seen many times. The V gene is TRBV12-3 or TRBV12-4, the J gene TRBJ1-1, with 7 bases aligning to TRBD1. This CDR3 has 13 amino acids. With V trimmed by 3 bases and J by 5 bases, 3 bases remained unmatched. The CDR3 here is CASSFDRVTEAFF. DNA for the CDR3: TGTGCCAGCAGTTTCGACAGGGTGACTGAAGCTTTCTTT.

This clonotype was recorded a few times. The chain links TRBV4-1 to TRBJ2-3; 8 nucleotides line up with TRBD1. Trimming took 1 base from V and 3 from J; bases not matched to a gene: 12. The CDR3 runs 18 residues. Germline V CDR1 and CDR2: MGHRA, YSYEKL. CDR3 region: CASSQGGQGEEITDTQYF. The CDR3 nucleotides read TGCGCCAGCAGCCAAGGAGGACAGGGCGAGGAGATAACAGATACGCAGTATTTT.

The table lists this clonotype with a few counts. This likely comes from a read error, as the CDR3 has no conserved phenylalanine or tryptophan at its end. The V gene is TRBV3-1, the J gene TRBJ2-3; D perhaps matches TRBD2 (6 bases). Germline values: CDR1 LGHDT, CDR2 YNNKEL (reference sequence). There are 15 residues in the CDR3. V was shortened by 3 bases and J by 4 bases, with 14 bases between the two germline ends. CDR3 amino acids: CASSHPRLESDTQYI. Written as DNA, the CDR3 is TGTGCCAGCAGCCACCCAAGACTAGAATCAGATACGCAGTATATT.